This paragraph covers one T cell receptor (beta chain) sequence. The data belong to a study of CD8 T cells in Susac syndrome. The authors reverse transcribed roughly 0.5 to 1 ug RNA with random hexamers. MiXCR, applied by TCRdb to the immunoSEQ multiplex PCR reads, yields one record per CDR3 protein. Among around 170,000 distinct CDR3 sequences listed, approximately 94% were seen once. The TCR comes from a human donor with Susac syndrome. Sequencing input: CD4+ T cells from PBMCs.

CDR3 sequence (DNA): TGTGCCAGCTCACCCACAGATACGCAGTATTTT. Its translation is CASSPTDTQYF. V gene TRBV18 combines with J gene TRBJ2-3; D unclear. CDR1 KGHSH and CDR2 LQKENI come from the germline V gene. The CDR3 sequence is 11 residues long. Between the trimmed V and J ends, which lost 3 bases and 2 bases, there was a span of 0 bases.